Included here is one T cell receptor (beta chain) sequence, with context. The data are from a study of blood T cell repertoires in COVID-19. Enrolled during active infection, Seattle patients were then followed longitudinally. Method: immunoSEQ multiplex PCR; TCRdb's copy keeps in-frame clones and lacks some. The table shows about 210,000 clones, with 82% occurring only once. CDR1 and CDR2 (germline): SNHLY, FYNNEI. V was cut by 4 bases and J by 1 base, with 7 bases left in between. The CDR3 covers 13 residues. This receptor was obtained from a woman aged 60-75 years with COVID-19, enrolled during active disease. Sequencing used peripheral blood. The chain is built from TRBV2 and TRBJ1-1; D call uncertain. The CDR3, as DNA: TGTGCCAGCAGTGTGTTCGGGAACACTGAAGCTTTCTTT. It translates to CASSVFGNTEAFF.